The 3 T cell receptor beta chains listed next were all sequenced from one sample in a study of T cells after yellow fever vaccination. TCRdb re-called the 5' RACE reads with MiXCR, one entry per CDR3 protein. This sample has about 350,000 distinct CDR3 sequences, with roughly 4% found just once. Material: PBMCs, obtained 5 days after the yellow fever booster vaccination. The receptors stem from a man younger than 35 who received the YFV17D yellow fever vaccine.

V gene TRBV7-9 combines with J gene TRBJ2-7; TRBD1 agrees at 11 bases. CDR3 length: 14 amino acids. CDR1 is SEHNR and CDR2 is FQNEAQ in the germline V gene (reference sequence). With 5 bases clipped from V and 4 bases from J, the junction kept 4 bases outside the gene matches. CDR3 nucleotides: TGTGCCAGCAGCGGGGGACAGGGGGTTTACGAGCAGTACTTC. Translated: CASSGGQGVYEQYF.

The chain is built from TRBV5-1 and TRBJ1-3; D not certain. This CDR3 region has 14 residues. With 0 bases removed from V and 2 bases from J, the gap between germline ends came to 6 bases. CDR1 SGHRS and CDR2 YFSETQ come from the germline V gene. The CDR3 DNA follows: TGCGCCAGCAGCTTGGGGAACCCTGGAAACACCATATATTTT. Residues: CASSLGNPGNTIYF.

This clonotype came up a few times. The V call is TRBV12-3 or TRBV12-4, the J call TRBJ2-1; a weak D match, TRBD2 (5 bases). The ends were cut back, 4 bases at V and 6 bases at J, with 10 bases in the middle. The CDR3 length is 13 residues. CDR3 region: CASSSTMTNEQFF. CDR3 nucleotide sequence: TGTGCCAGCAGTTCGACTATGACCAATGAGCAGTTCTTC.